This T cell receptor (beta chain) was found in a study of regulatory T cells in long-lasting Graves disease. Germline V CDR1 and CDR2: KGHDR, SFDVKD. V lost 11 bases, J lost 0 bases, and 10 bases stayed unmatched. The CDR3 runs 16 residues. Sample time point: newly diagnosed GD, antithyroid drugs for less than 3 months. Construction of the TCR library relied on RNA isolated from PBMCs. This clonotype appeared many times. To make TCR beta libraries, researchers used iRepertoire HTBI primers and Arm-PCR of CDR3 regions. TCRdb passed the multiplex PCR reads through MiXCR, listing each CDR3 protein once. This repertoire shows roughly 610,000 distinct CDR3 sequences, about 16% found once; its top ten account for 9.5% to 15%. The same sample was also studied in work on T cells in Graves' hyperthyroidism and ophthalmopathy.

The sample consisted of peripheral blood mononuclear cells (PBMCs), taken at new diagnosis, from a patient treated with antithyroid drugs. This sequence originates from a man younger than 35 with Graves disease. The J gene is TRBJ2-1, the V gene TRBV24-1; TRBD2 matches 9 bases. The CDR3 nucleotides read TGTGCCATCGGACGGTCTAGCGGGATCTCCTACAATGAGCAGTTCTTC. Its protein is CAIGRSSGISYNEQFF.